This T cell receptor beta chain appears in the sequencing data of a study of shared clonotypes between healthy human individuals. In the case of this clone: Its specificity is not known.

Losses at the gene ends were 8 bases for V and 3 bases for J; bases not matched to a gene: 10. The length of the CDR3 is 14 residues. From germline, CDR1 is LNHDA and CDR2 SQIVND (reference sequence). Study-wide points: Specimens sampled were limited to blood, with tissue repertoires likely differing. Rarefaction showed sorted-subset sequencing was incomplete despite large depth.

Authors' methods: ImmunoSEQ output held junction-only sequences without quality scores, so filtering differed. The protocol was immunoSEQ multiplex PCR, while the TCRdb copy is restricted to in-frame clones and leaves out a portion. V and J calls and clone size are as listed in that table; D and trimming were resolved from the DNA. The sample has 600,000 to 750,000 clones; roughly 88% are singletons. This TCR derives from a man between 18 and 29 years old in good health. Some clones in this sample may be carry-over from other donors' samples. This sequence joins TRBV19 and TRBJ2-7; 7 nucleotides match TRBD1. Sequenced input: memory CD8+ T cells from PBMCs. The subset denotes: CD45RO+ cells pooled with CCR7-negative TemRA cells. The CDR3 loop reads CASQATGNRYEQYF. DNA for the CDR3: TGTGCCAGTCAGGCGACAGGGAACCGCTACGAGCAGTACTTC.